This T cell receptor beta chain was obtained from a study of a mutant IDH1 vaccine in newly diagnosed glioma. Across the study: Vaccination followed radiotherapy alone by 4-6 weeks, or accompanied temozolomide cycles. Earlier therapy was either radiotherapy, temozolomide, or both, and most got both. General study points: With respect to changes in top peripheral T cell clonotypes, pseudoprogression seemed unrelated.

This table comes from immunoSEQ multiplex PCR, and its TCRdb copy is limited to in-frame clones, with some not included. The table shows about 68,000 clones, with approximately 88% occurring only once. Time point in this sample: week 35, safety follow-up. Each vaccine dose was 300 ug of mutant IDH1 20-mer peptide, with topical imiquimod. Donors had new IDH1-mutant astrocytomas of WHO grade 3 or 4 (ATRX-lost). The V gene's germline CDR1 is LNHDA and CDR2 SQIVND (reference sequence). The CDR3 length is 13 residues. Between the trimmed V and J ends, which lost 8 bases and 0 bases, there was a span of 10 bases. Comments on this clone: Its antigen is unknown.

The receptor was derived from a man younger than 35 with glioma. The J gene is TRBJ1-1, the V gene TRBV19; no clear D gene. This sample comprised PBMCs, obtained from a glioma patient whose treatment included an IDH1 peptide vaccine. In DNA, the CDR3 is TGTGCCAGTGGCCCGAACATGAACACTGAAGCTTTCTTT. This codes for CASGPNMNTEAFF.